What follows describes a single TCR beta chain. There is no known antigen for this receptor. Per-base qualities were not stored, and no clone one base away is much larger. Spanning cysteine to phenylalanine, the CDR3 consists of 16 amino acids. Just CDR3 DNA is preserved here, 48 bases in frame from base 1. CDR1 and CDR2, looked up from the germline V gene (reference sequence), are GTSNPN and SVGIG. V gives up 2 bases and J gives up 3 bases, and the segment between their germline ends measures 18 bases. This sample is part of a study of blood T cell repertoires in COVID-19 (dated by TCRdb to the early 2020s). Some background on the complete study: Samples from collaborators originated in the United States, Italy and Spain and spanned both the acute and convalescent phases of COVID-19. The material from the prospective study consisted of cDNA or gDNA derived from T cells, B-cell-depleted T cells, or PBMCs. The dataset comprised deeply sampled blood TCRbeta repertoires from subjects exposed to, actively infected with, or recovered from COVID-19. A freely available public database, intended as a resource for researchers studying the immune response to SARS-CoV-2, is where the repertoires were released. Samples came from the ongoing ImmuneRACE study (first 160 participants) plus 1,254 subjects from 6 global collaborators. Nearly every sample came with metadata listing a de-identified subject ID, COVID-19 status, age in years and sex. Where available, HLA class I and class II types were obtained from metadata supplied by the sample provider rather than from assay-based typing.

General conclusions and limits of the study: How much clinical and demographic metadata was included differed by source and by participant, and the metadata was provided uncurated.

TCRbeta CDR3 regions were amplified from genomic DNA by means of the immunoSEQ Assay, a bias-controlled multiplex PCR. Processing in the source paper ran as follows. The number of nucleated cells in each sample was estimated by amplification of reference gene primers within the assay. To quantify the absolute abundance of each unique TCRbeta CDR3 rearrangement, sequence reads were collapsed and filtered. For each sample, productive Simpson clonality was calculated by taking the square root of Simpson's diversity index across productive rearrangements. This is the immuneACCESS table as TCRdb keeps it, with only in-frame sequences that have V and J called. A part of the clones is gone; compared with another copy, unresolved V genes explain less than half, and the rest is unexplained. Clonal size and the V and J genes are those of that table, whereas D and trimming came from the DNA. A total of around 62,000 clones appear in this sample, more than 70% of them only once. The ten largest clonotypes hold 8% to 9% of the sample.

Whole blood was collected in K2EDTA tubes by collaborating institutions according to the institutions' own protocols. For TCRbeta analysis, collaborators shipped samples in one of three forms: frozen whole blood, isolated PBMCs, or DNA extracted from either of those sample types. The source is a man in his fifties with active COVID-19. Source material: peripheral blood. The V and J segments used are TRBV30 and TRBJ2-3; a tentative D call is TRBD2 (6 bases match). The DNA reads as follows: TGTGCCTGGAGTCTCCGGGGGACGAGAAGTACAGATACGCAGTATTTT. This encodes CAWSLRGTRSTDTQYF.